The source of this T cell receptor beta chain is a study of blood T cells in healthy people across ages. Findings of the study overall: Older age coincided with a roughly linear decline in TCR beta diversity per million T cells.

The CDR3 runs 18 residues. Trimming at V came to 2 bases and at J to 11 bases, leaving 22 bases not matched to a gene. Next came a second PCR, run for about 7 to 12 cycles, which used a sample-barcoded 5' primer along with a J-beta primer mix. One entry per CDR3 protein, called by TCRdb with MiXCR from the 5' RACE reads. The data contain 1.4 million to 1.5 million distinct CDR3 sequences, roughly 40% of them singletons. This clonotype was seen a handful of times. Its antigen is still unknown. The sample taken for sequencing was blood. This chain links TRBV12-3 or TRBV12-4 with TRBJ2-5, with TRBD2 identical over 8 bases. The origin of this receptor is a young woman in good health. The CDR3 spells CASSLRASGRDLYNEQYF. The CDR3 DNA is TGTGCCAGCAGTTTACGAGCTAGCGGGCGCGACCTCTACAATGAGCAGTACTTC.